The present entry profiles one TCR beta chain with its context. Other DNA sequences of this sample code for an identical CDR3. The sample belongs to a study of blood T cell repertoires in COVID-19. Study at large: From T cells, B-cell-depleted T cells, or PBMCs came the material, which was cDNA or gDNA.

Seattle's enrolled individuals joined amid active infection and were then monitored longitudinally. The CDR3 runs 15 residues. Germline lookup yields CDR1 LGHNA and CDR2 YNFKEQ. V dropped 0 bases and J dropped 0 bases, with 6 bases sitting between them. Clones were sequenced by immunoSEQ multiplex PCR, and TCRdb holds only the in-frame ones, with some missing. The table includes roughly 160,000 clones, 70% to 90% detected once. The clonotype was recovered from a man older than 75 with COVID-19, enrolled during active disease. The sample comprised peripheral blood. The J gene is TRBJ1-5, the V gene TRBV4-2; maybe TRBD1 (5 bases). Here the CDR3 reads CASSQEQDSNQPQHF. The CDR3 bases are TGTGCCAGCAGCCAAGAACAGGATAGCAATCAGCCCCAGCATTTT.